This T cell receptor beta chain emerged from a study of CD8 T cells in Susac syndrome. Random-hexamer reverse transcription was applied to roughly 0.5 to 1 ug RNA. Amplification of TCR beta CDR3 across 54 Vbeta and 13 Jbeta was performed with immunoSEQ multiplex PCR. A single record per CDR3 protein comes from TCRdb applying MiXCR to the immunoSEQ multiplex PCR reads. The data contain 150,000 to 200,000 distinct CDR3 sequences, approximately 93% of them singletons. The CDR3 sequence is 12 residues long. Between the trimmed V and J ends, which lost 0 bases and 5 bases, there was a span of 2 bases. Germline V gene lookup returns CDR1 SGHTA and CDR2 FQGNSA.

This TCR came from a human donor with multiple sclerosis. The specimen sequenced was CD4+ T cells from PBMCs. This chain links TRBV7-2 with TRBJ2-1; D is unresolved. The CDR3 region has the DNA TGTGCCAGCAGCTTAGCGCACAATGAGCAGTTCTTC. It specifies CASSLAHNEQFF.